One and the same sample provided the 30 T cell receptor beta chains below, sequenced in a study of shared clonotypes between healthy human individuals. Assay used: immunoSEQ multiplex PCR; TCRdb lists only in-frame clones, some missing. The sample shows millions of clones, approximately 92% of them seen only once. The sequenced sample was naive CD4+ T cells sorted from blood. As to subset: CD45RA+ positively selected. All receptors come from a young man in good health.

This clone came up a few times. This chain joins TRBV11-2 and TRBJ2-5; 7 bases line up with TRBD1. Per germline, CDR1 SGHAT and CDR2 FQNNGV. Losses at the gene ends were 0 bases for V and 7 bases for J; bases not matched to a gene: 5. The CDR3 runs to 14 residues. The CDR3 here is CASSLERGQVTQYF. The CDR3 bases are TGTGCCAGCAGCTTAGAGAGGGGGCAGGTGACCCAGTACTTC.

This clone was seen a few times. The same CDR3 can be traced to other DNA sequences in this sample. The chain recombines TRBV27 with TRBJ1-2; a possible D gene is TRBD1 (6 bases). The length of the CDR3 is 12 residues. The germline V gene encodes CDR1 MNHEY and CDR2 SMNVEV (reference sequence). The ends were cut back, 6 bases at V and 4 bases at J, with 9 bases in the middle. DNA of the CDR3: TGTGCCAGCAGCCCGGACAGCTATGGCTACACCTTC. Its protein is CASSPDSYGYTF.

The gene calls are TRBV5-1 and TRBJ2-2, with a tentative D call TRBD2 (6 bases). Germline V CDR1 and CDR2: SGHRS, YFSETQ. Trimming cost V 0 bases and J 6 bases, with 9 bases left between them. The CDR3 covers 14 residues. The CDR3 sequence: CASSLVGGSGELFF. The CDR3 region has the DNA TGCGCCAGCAGCTTGGTGGGGGGATCCGGGGAGCTGTTTTTT.

This clone was seen just once. The chain carries TRBV6-1 and TRBJ1-1; no definite D call. Trimming removed 4 bases at V and 4 bases at J, with 13 bases between. CDR3 size: 14 residues. Germline V gene data show CDR1 as MNHNS and CDR2 as SASEGT. Here the CDR3 DNA reads TGTGCCAGCAGTGTCCCGTCTTTGGGCACTGAAGCTTTCTTT. Translation gives CASSVPSLGTEAFF.

V and J are TRBV5-6 and TRBJ1-2; D is uncertain. V was clipped by 3 bases and J by 0 bases, with 12 bases between them. This CDR3 is 15 amino acids long. The germline V gene has CDR1 SGHDT and CDR2 YYEEEE. The CDR3 region has the DNA TGTGCCAGCAGCTCCTTGTTTTTGTCTAACTATGGCTACACCTTC. Translated, it gives CASSSLFLSNYGYTF.

Here the CDR3 DNA reads TGCGCCAGCAGCCATGGGACAGACTCCTACGAGCAGTACTTC. Amino acids: CASSHGTDSYEQYF. The chain carries TRBV4-3 and TRBJ2-5; TRBD1 agrees at 7 bases. Gene TRBJ2-7 matches the end of the DNA better, so the J call may be wrong. The CDR3 is made up of 14 amino acids. CDR1 and CDR2 from the germline V gene are LGHNA and YSLEER.

The chain has TRBV15 and TRBJ2-5; D is uncertain. The CDR3 is 14 residues long. V was cut by 0 bases and J by 9 bases, with 14 bases left in between. Germline lookup yields CDR1 LNHNV and CDR2 YYDKDF (reference sequence). The CDR3 nucleotides are TGTGCCACCAGCAGAGACCGCAAGTCTTGGTCCCAGTACTTC. Its protein is CATSRDRKSWSQYF.

Concerning this clone: Other DNA sequences in the same sample also yield this CDR3. This sequence joins TRBV18 and TRBJ1-3; 7 bases agree with TRBD1. The CDR3 spans 15 residues. V shed 6 bases and J 4 bases; nucleotides not matched to a gene: 9. The V gene's germline CDR1 is KGHSH and CDR2 LQKENI. The CDR3 sequence is CASSPTGTTGNTIYF. The CDR3 coding sequence is TGTGCCAGCTCGCCGACAGGGACTACAGGAAACACCATATATTTT.

The rearrangement links TRBV9 to TRBJ1-2, with 10 bases aligning to TRBD1. Germline V gene sequence: CDR1 SGDLS, CDR2 YYNGEE. With 4 bases clipped from V and 8 bases from J, the junction kept 8 bases outside the gene matches. The CDR3 contains 14 residues. CDR3 region: CASSREDRGGGYTF. The CDR3 DNA sequence: TGTGCCAGCAGCAGAGAGGACAGGGGGGGAGGCTACACCTTC.

Concerning this clone itself: This same CDR3 is encoded by further DNA sequences in the sample. This chain connects TRBV27 to TRBJ2-7; 10 bases align to TRBD1. The length of the CDR3 is 16 residues. Germline assignment: CDR1 MNHEY and CDR2 SMNVEV (reference sequence). Losses at the gene ends were 4 bases for V and 3 bases for J; bases not matched to a gene: 9. The CDR3 region is CASSSPIRDRGYEQYF. CDR3 bases: TGTGCCAGCAGTTCCCCCATCCGGGACAGGGGCTACGAGCAGTACTTC.

This chain links TRBV5-6 with TRBJ1-1, with no clear D. The germline CDR1 and CDR2 sequences are SGHDT and YYEEEE. The CDR3 sequence is 14 residues long. V was pared by 0 bases and J by 4 bases, with 10 bases between. CDR3 in amino acids: CASSLDLGITEAFF. Written as DNA, the CDR3 is TGTGCCAGCAGCTTGGATCTGGGTATCACTGAAGCTTTCTTT.

V and J are TRBV30 and TRBJ2-3; 8 bases map to TRBD2. With V trimmed by 3 bases and J by 7 bases, 9 bases remained unmatched. The CDR3 is made up of 14 amino acids. CDR1 GTSNPN and CDR2 SVGIG come from the germline V gene (reference sequence). The CDR3: CAWSLRTSIYTQYF. The CDR3 DNA sequence: TGTGCCTGGAGCCTAAGGACTAGCATATATACGCAGTATTTT.

V gene TRBV2 combines with J gene TRBJ2-7; D remains unclear. The germline V and J ends were trimmed by 6 bases and 0 bases, with 9 bases remaining between them. From germline, CDR1 is SNHLY and CDR2 FYNNEI. The CDR3 is 13 residues long. The chain's CDR3 is CASRADGSYEQYF. For the CDR3, the DNA is TGTGCCAGCAGGGCCGACGGCTCCTACGAGCAGTACTTC.

This clone was observed once. This chain links TRBV9 with TRBJ1-3; D is possibly TRBD1 (6 bases). Germline CDR1 reads SGDLS; CDR2 reads YYNGEE. Trimming pared 0 bases from V and 4 bases from J, leaving 17 bases between. CDR3 length: 17 amino acids. The CDR3 sequence is CASSVDPSGGPGNTIYF. The CDR3 nucleotides are TGTGCCAGCAGCGTAGACCCGTCTGGGGGGCCCGGAAACACCATATATTTT.

There are a few counts of this clone. The chain couples TRBV10-1 to TRBJ1-1, with a weak D call TRBD1 (5 bases). Germline loops: CDR1 WNHNN, CDR2 SYGVQD (reference sequence). Trimming removed 6 bases from V and 1 base from J, with 12 bases in between. This CDR3 has 14 amino acids. This CDR3 is CASSAGTANTEAFF. The CDR3 bases are TGCGCCAGCAGCGCCGGGACCGCGAACACTGAAGCTTTCTTT.

This clone was counted only a few times. The sample carries other DNA sequences with the same CDR3. The chain carries TRBV6-1 and TRBJ2-7, with 7 positions matching TRBD1. V dropped 3 bases and J dropped 2; count of bases not matched to a gene: 1. The germline V gene has CDR1 MNHNS and CDR2 SASEGT. This CDR3 comprises 13 residues. The CDR3 spells CASSDQGAYEQYF. CDR3 DNA sequence: TGTGCCAGCAGTGACCAGGGGGCCTACGAGCAGTACTTC.

The rearrangement links TRBV5-1 to TRBJ1-6, with 9 bases that match TRBD1. The CDR3 runs 15 residues. Germline values: CDR1 SGHRS, CDR2 YFSETQ. With 2 bases clipped from V and 5 bases from J, the junction kept 2 bases outside the gene matches. This CDR3 reads CASSFRDRDNSPLHF. The CDR3, as DNA: TGCGCCAGCAGCTTCAGGGACAGGGATAATTCACCCCTCCACTTT. The entire variable domain, with the rest obtained from reference TRBV5-1 and TRBJ1-6, is as follows: KAGVTQTPRYLIKTRGQQVTLSCSPISGHRSVSWYQQTPGQGLQFLFEYFSETQRNKGNFPGRFSGRQFSNSRSEMNVSTLELGDSALYLCASSFRDRDNSPLHFGNGTRLTVT.

As to this clone: Other DNA sequences in this sample translate to the same CDR3. CDR3 coding DNA: TGTGCCAGCAGCTTGGGTCAGGGAGTAAATTCACCCCTCCACTTT. Translation: CASSLGQGVNSPLHF. The chain is built from TRBV5-4 and TRBJ1-6, with D tentatively TRBD1 (5 bases). The CDR3 runs 15 residues. Trimming stripped 0 bases from V and 7 bases from J, with 11 bases between. Germline loops: CDR1 SGHNT, CDR2 YYREEE (reference sequence). Full variable domain (missing parts from reference TRBV5-4 and TRBJ1-6): ETGVTQSPTHLIKTRGQQVTLRCSSQSGHNTVSWYQQALGQGPQFIFQYYREEENGRGNFPPRFSGLQFPNYSSELNVNALELDDSALYLCASSLGQGVNSPLHFGNGTRLTVT.

This clone was recorded once. The chain carries TRBV25-1 and TRBJ1-2, with TRBD1 identical over 10 bases. Unmatched junction bases numbered 9, after V lost 4 bases and J lost 4 bases. The CDR3 consists of 16 residues. CDR1 and CDR2 (germline): MGHDK, SYGVNS. CDR3 sequence reads: CASSARTGTGVYGYTF. CDR3 in DNA: TGTGCCAGCAGTGCCCGGACCGGGACAGGGGTCTATGGCTACACCTTC.

The chain employs TRBV10-3 and TRBJ1-3, with a possible D match to TRBD1 (5 bases). Trimming removed 3 bases at V and 3 bases at J, with 9 bases between. This CDR3 spans 14 amino acids. From germline, CDR1 is ENHRY and CDR2 SYGVKD. CDR3 DNA: TGTGCCATCAGTGAAGGGACGTTTGGAAACACCATATATTTT. It yields the protein CAISEGTFGNTIYF.

This chain links TRBV18 with TRBJ2-7, with 7 bases that match TRBD1. The trim removed 5 bases at V and 2 bases at J, leaving 3 bases unmatched. CDR1 KGHSH and CDR2 LQKENI come from the germline V gene. This CDR3 spans 13 amino acids. The DNA of the CDR3 is TGTGCCAGCTCAGAGGGACAGCCCTACGAGCAGTACTTC. Protein product: CASSEGQPYEQYF.

The chain links TRBV7-8 to TRBJ2-5; D remains ambiguous. CDR3 length: 15 residues. The germline CDR1 and CDR2 sequences are SGHVS and FQNEAQ. V was cut by 5 bases and J by 3 bases, with 16 bases left in between. The CDR3 loop is CASSVGRQPKETQYF. The CDR3 nucleotides are TGTGCCAGCAGCGTAGGACGGCAGCCAAAAGAGACCCAGTACTTC.

Comments on this clone: This sample also contains other DNA sequences that code for the same CDR3. The V and J genes are TRBV4-2 and TRBJ2-7; D is possibly TRBD2 (6 bases). Trimming removed 1 base at V and 0 bases at J, with 7 bases between. The CDR3 is 14 amino acids. The germline CDR1 and CDR2 sequences are LGHNA and YNFKEQ. The CDR3 coding sequence is TGTGCCAGCAGCCAAGGCGGGAACTCCTACGAGCAGTACTTC. It codes for CASSQGGNSYEQYF.

A word on this clone: Within the sample, other DNA sequences also encode this same CDR3. V gene TRBV6-5 combines with J gene TRBJ2-7; D remains unclear. This CDR3 is 11 amino acids long. Trimming left V 8 bases short and J 2 bases short, with 7 bases between. Germline CDR1 and CDR2: MNHEY and SVGAGI. DNA of the CDR3: TGTGCCAGCCGCGGTGCCTACGAGCAGTACTTC. This translates into CASRGAYEQYF.

The gene calls are TRBV5-1 and TRBJ2-7; the match to TRBD2 covers 13 bases. V trimming: 1 base; J trimming: 6 bases; junction bases outside the gene matches: 4. The length of the CDR3 is 15 residues. The germline gives CDR1 SGHRS, CDR2 YFSETQ. The CDR3 DNA is TGCGCCAGCAGCTTGAGGACTAGCGGGAGCGCCGAGCAGTACTTC. This gives the protein CASSLRTSGSAEQYF.

The chain is built from TRBV7-9 and TRBJ1-1; 9 bases map to TRBD1. J lost 7 bases, V lost 5 bases, and 8 bases had no gene match. Per germline, CDR1 SEHNR and CDR2 FQNEAQ (reference sequence). CDR3 size: 14 residues. The CDR3 DNA reads as TGTGCCAGCAGCACAGAACAGGGGGCAGTTGAAGCTTTCTTT. It specifies CASSTEQGAVEAFF.

The chain recombines TRBV7-2 with TRBJ1-1; a weak D match, TRBD1 (5 bases). Trimming took off 3 bases at V and 5 bases at J, with 10 bases between the two ends. CDR1 SGHTA and CDR2 FQGNSA come from the germline V gene. This CDR3 comprises 13 residues. CDR3 sequence reads: CASSFGRETEAFF. The CDR3 nucleotides are TGTGCCAGCAGCTTCGGCAGGGAAACTGAAGCTTTCTTT.

The chain carries TRBV9 and TRBJ2-3; TRBD2 matches 11 bases. CDR1 and CDR2 from the germline V gene are SGDLS and YYNGEE. This CDR3 has 14 amino acids. V gave up 7 bases and J gave up 3 bases; unmatched junction bases: 4. Here the CDR3 reads CASGLAGGTDTQYF. Here the CDR3 DNA reads TGTGCCAGCGGCCTAGCGGGGGGAACAGATACGCAGTATTTT.

This chain uses TRBV7-8 with TRBJ2-7; D gene uncertain. V shed 0 bases and J shed 7 bases, with 10 bases lying between them. In germline, CDR1 is SGHVS, CDR2 FQNEAQ. This CDR3 is built from 13 residues. The CDR3 DNA reads TGTGCCAGCAGCTTAGCAAAGGCGAGGGAGCAGTACTTC. This sequence encodes CASSLAKAREQYF.

The J gene is TRBJ2-7, the V gene TRBV5-1; perhaps TRBD1 as D (6 bases). The CDR3 is 13 amino acids. The germline CDR1 and CDR2 sequences are SGHRS and YFSETQ. Trimming removed 8 bases from V and 9 bases from J, with 21 bases in between. In nucleotides, the CDR3 is TGCGCCAGTGGGGTCGGACAGACCTCGCCGCAGTACTTC. This codes for CASGVGQTSPQYF.